This T cell receptor (beta chain) comes out of a study of T cells in Graves' hyperthyroidism and ophthalmopathy. The CDR3 sequence is 15 residues long. The V and J ends lost 5 bases and 4 bases, in that order; junction bases with no gene match: 9. Per germline, CDR1 SEHNR and CDR2 FQNEAQ (reference sequence). RNA transcripts gave rise to amplified TCR beta CDR3 regions. In the first-round RT-PCR of the TCR CDR3, the HTBI primer set was used. Each CDR3 protein gets one entry after TCRdb re-called the multiplex PCR reads with MiXCR. The repertoire holds about 110,000 distinct CDR3 sequences, with around a sixth as singletons.

The source of this sequence is a woman in her forties or fifties with Graves' hyperthyroidism. The rearrangement links TRBV7-9 to TRBJ2-3, with 7 bases that match TRBD1. Material for sequencing was blood. The CDR3 protein is CASSQGQLLADTQYF. CDR3 in DNA: TGTGCCAGCAGCCAGGGACAGTTGTTGGCAGATACGCAGTATTTT.